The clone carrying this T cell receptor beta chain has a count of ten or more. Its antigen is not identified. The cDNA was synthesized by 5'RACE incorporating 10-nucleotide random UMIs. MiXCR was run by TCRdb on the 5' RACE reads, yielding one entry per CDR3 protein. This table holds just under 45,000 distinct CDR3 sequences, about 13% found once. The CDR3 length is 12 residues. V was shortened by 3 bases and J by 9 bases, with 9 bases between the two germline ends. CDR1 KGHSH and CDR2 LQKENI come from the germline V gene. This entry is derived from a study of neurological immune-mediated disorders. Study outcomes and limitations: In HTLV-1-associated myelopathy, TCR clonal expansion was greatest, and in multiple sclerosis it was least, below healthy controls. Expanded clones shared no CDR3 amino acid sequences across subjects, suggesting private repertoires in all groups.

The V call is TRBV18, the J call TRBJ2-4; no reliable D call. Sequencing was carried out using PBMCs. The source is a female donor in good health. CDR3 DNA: TGTGCCAGCTCACCTCGCTTGGGCATTCAGTACTTC. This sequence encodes CASSPRLGIQYF. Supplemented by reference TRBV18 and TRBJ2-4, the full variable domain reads NAGVMQNPRHLVRRRGQEARLRCSPMKGHSHVYWYRQLPEEGLKFMVYLQKENIIDESGMPKERFSAEFPKEGPSILRIQQVVRGDSAAYFCASSPRLGIQYFGAGTRLSVL.